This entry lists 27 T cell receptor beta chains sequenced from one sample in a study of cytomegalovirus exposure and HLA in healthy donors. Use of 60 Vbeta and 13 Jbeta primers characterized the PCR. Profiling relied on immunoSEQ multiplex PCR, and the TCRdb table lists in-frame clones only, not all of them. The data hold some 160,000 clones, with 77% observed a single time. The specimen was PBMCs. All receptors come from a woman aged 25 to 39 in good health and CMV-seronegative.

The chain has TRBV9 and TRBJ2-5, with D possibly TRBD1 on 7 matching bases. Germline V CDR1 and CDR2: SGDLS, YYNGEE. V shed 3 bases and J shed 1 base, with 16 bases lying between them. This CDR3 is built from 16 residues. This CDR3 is CASSETPGGIQETQYF. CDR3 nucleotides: TGTGCCAGCAGCGAGACCCCAGGGGGGATCCAAGAGACCCAGTACTTC.

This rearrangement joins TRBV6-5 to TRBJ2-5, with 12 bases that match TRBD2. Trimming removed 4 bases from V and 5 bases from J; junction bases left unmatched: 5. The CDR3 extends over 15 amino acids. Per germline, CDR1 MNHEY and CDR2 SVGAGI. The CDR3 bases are TGTGCCAGCAGTTCGGGACTAGCGGGTCAGGAGACCCAGTACTTC. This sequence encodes CASSSGLAGQETQYF.

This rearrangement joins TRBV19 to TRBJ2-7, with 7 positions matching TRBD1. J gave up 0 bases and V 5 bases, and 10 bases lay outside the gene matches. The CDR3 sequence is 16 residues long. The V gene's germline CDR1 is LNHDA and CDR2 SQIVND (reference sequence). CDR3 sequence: CASSSPGQPSSYEQYF. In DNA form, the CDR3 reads TGTGCCAGTAGTTCTCCGGGACAGCCTAGCTCCTACGAGCAGTACTTC.

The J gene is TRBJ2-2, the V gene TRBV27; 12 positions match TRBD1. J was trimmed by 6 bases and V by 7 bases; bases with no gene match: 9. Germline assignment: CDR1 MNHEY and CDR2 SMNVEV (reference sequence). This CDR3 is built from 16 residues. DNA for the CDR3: TGTGCCAGCAAACTGGGACAGGGGGCGATCGCCGGGGAGCTGTTTTTT. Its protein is CASKLGQGAIAGELFF.

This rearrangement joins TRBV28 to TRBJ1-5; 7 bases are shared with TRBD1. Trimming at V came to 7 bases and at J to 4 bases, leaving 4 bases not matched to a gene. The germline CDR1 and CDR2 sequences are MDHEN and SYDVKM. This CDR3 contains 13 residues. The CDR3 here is CASKGTENQPQHF. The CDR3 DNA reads TGTGCCAGCAAAGGGACAGAGAATCAGCCCCAGCATTTT.

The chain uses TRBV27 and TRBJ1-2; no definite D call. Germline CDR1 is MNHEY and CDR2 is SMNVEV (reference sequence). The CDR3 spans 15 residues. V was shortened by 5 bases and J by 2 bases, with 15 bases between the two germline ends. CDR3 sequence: CASSRQARLNYGYTF. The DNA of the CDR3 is TGTGCCAGCAGTCGCCAGGCCCGCCTCAACTATGGCTACACCTTC.

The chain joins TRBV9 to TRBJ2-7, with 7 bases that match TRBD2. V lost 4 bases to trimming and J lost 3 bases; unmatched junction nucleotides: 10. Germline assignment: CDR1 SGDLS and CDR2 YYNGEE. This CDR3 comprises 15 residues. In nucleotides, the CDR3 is TGTGCCAGCAGCCGGTCTAGCGGTGAATTCTACGAGCAGTACTTC. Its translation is CASSRSSGEFYEQYF. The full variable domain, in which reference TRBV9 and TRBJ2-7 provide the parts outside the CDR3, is DSGVTQTPKHLITATGQRVTLRCSPRSGDLSVYWYQQSLDQGLQFLIQYYNGEERAKGNILERFSAQQFPDLHSELNLSSLELGDSALYFCASSRSSGEFYEQYFGPGTRLTVT.

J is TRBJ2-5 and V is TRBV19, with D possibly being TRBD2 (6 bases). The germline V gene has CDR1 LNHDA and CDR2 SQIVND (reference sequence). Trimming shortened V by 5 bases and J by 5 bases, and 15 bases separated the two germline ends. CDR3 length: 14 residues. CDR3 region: CASSSVGTPETQYF. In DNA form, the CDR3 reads TGTGCCAGTAGTTCGGTCGGGACTCCGGAGACCCAGTACTTC.

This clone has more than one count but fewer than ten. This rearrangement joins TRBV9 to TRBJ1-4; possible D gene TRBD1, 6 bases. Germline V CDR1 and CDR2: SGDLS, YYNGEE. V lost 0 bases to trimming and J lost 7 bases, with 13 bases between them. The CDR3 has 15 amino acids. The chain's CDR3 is CASSVAGDAGEKLFF. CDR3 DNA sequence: TGTGCCAGCAGCGTAGCAGGGGATGCCGGTGAAAAACTGTTTTTT.

CDR3 DNA: TGTGCCAGCAGTTCATCCGGGACAGGGGCTAACTATGGCTACACCTTC. Its translation: CASSSSGTGANYGYTF. The chain couples TRBV6-5 to TRBJ1-2, with 10 nucleotides matching TRBD1. The CDR3 is 16 residues long. The germline CDR1 and CDR2 sequences are MNHEY and SVGAGI. Trimming took 4 bases from V and 0 from J; bases not matched to a gene: 5.

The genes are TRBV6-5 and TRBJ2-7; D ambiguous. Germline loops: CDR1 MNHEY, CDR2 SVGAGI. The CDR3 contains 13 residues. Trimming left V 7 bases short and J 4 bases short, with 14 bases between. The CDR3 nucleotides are TGTGCCAGCACAGAACCGAGGAGTTACGAGCAGTACTTC. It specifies CASTEPRSYEQYF.

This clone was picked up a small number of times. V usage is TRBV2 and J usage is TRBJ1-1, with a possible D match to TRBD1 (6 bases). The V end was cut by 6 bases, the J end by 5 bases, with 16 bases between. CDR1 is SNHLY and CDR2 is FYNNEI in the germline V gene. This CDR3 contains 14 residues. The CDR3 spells CASSVQGLGTEAFF. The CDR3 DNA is TGTGCCAGCAGCGTACAGGGTTTAGGAACTGAAGCTTTCTTT. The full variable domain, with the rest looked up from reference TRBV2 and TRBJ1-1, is EPEVTQTPSHQVTQMGQEVILRCVPISNHLYFYWYRQILGQKVEFLVSFYNNEISEKSEIFDDQFSVERPDGSNFTLKIRSTKLEDSAMYFCASSVQGLGTEAFFGQGTRLTVV.

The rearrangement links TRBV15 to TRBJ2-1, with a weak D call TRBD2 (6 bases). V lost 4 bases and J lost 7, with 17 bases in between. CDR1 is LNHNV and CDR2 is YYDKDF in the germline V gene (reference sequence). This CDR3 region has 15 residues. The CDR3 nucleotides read TGTGCCACCAGCATCTCCATGGGGACTTTAAATGAGCAGTTCTTC. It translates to CATSISMGTLNEQFF.

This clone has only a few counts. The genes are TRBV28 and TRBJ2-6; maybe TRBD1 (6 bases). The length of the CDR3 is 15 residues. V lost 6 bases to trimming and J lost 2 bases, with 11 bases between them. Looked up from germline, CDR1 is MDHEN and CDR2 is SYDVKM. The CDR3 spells CASRPTGPGANVLTF. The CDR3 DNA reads TGTGCCAGCAGACCAACAGGGCCTGGGGCCAACGTCCTGACTTTC.

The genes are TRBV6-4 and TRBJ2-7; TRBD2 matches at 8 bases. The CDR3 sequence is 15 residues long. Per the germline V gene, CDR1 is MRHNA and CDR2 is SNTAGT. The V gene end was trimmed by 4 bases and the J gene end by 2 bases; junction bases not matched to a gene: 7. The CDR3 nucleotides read TGTGCCAGCAGTGCCTCACCGACTAGCGCCTACGAGCAGTACTTC. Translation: CASSASPTSAYEQYF.

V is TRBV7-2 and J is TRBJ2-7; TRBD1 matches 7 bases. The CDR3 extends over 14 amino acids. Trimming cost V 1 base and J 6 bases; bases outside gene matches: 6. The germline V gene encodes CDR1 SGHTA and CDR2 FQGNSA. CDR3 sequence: CASSLEEGATEQYF. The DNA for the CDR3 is TGTGCCAGCAGCTTAGAAGAGGGGGCGACCGAGCAGTACTTC.

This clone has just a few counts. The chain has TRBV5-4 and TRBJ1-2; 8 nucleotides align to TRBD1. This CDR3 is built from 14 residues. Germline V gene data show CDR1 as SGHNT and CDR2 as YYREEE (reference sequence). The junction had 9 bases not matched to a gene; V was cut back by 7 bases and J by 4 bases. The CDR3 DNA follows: TGTGCCAGCGGACAGGGTTATATGGGCTATGGCTACACCTTC. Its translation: CASGQGYMGYGYTF.

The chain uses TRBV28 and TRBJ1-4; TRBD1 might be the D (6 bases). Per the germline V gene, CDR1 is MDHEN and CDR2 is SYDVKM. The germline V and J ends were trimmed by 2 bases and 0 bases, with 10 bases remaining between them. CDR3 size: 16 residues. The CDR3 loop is CASSLGTRATNEKLFF. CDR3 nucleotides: TGTGCCAGCAGTTTAGGGACACGAGCAACTAATGAAAAACTGTTTTTT.

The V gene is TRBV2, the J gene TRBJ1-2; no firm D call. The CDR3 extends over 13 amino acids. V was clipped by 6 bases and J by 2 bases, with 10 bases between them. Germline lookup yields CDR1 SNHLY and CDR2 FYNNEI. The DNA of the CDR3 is TGTGCCAGCAGCTCTGGACTCAACTATGGCTACACCTTC. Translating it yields CASSSGLNYGYTF.

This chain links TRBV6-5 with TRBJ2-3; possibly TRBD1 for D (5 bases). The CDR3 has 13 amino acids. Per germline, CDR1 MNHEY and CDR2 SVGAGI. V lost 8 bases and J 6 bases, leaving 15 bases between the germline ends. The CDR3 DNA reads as TGTGCCAGCCGGGTAGGGGTTCGGGATACGCAGTATTTT. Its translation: CASRVGVRDTQYF.

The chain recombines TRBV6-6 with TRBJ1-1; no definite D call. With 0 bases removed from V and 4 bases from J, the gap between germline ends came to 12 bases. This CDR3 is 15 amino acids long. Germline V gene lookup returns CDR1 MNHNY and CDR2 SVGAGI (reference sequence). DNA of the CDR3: TGTGCCAGCAGTTACTCGCGCGGGTTGGGCACTGAAGCTTTCTTT. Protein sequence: CASSYSRGLGTEAFF.

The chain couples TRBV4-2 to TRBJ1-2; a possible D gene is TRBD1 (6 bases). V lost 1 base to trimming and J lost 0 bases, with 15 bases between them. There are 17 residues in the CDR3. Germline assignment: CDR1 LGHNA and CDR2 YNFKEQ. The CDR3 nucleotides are TGTGCCAGCAGCCAAGTCACAACCAGGGGATCTAACTATGGCTACACCTTC. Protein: CASSQVTTRGSNYGYTF.

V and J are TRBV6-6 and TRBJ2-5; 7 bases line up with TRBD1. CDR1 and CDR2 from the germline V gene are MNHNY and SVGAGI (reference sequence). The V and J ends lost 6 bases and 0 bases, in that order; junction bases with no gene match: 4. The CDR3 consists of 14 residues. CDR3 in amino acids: CASSRDSHQETQYF. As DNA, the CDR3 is TGTGCCAGCAGCCGGGACAGCCACCAAGAGACCCAGTACTTC.

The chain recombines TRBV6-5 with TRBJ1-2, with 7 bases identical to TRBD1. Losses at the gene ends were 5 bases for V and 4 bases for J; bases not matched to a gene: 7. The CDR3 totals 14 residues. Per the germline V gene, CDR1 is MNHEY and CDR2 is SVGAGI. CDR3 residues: CASSQGTVIYGYTF. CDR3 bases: TGTGCCAGCAGTCAGGGGACAGTGATCTATGGCTACACCTTC.

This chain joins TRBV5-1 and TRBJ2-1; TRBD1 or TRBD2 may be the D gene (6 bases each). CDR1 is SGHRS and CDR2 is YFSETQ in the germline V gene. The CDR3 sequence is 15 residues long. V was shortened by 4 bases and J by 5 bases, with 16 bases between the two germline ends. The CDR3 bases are TGCGCCAGCAGCCTGGGGGGAAGGGGGAACAATGAGCAGTTCTTC. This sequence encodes CASSLGGRGNNEQFF.

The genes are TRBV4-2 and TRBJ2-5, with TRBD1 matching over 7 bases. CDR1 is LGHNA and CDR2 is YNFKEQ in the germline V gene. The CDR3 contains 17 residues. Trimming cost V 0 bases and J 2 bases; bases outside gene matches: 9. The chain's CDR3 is CASSQEGAGTEQETQYF. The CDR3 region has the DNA TGTGCCAGCAGCCAAGAGGGGGCCGGGACAGAACAAGAGACCCAGTACTTC.

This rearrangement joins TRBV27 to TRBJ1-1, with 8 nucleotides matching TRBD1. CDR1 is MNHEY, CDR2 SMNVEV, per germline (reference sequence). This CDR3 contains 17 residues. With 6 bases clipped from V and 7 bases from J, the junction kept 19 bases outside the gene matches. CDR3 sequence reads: CASRFIGRGLGRGEAFF. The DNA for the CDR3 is TGTGCCAGCAGATTTATCGGCAGGGGGCTGGGAAGGGGTGAAGCTTTCTTT.